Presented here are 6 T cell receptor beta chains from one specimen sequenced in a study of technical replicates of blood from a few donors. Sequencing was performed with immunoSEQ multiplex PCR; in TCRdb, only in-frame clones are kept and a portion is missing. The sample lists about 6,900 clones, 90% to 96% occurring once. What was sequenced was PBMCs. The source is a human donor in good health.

The CDR3 DNA reads TGTGCCAGCAGTACCAGCGGGGACACAGATACGCAGTATTTT. Protein sequence: CASSTSGDTDTQYF. The chain links TRBV6-1 to TRBJ2-3; TRBD2 matches 7 bases. CDR1 and CDR2 from the germline V gene are MNHNS and SASEGT. CDR3 length equals 14 residues. After removal of 5 bases from V and 2 bases from J, the junction contained 4 bases not matched to a gene.

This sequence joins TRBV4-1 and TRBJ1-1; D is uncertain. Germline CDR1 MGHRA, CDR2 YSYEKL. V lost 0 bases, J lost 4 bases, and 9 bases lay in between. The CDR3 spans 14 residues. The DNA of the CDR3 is TGCGCCAGCAGCCAAGATGGGAGGCGCACTGAAGCTTTCTTT. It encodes CASSQDGRRTEAFF.

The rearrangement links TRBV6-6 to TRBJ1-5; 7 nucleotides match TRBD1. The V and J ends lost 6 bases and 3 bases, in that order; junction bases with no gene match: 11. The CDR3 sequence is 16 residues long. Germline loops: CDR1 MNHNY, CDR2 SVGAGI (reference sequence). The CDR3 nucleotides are TGTGCCAGCAGCGACCAGGGGGTAGAGATCAATCAGCCCCAGCATTTT. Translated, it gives CASSDQGVEINQPQHF.

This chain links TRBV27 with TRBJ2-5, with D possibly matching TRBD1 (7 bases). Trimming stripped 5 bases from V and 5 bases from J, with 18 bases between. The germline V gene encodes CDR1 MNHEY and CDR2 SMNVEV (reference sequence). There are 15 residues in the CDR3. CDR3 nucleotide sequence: TGTGCCAGCAGTCCCGGGGGACAGCTTCACGAGACCCAGTACTTC. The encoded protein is CASSPGGQLHETQYF.

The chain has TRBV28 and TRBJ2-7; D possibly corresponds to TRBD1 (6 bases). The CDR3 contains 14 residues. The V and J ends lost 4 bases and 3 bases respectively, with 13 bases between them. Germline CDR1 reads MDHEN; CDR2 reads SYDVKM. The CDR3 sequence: CASSSSTGFYEQYF. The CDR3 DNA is TGTGCCAGCAGTTCCTCGACAGGTTTCTACGAGCAGTACTTC.

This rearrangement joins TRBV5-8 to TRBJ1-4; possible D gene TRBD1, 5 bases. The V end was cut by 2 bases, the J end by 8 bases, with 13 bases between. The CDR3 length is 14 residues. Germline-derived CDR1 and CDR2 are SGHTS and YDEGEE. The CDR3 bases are TGTGCCAGCAGCTTCGGGTCAGGGAGGGAAAAACTGTTTTTT. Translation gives CASSFGSGREKLFF.